The entry below gives a single T cell receptor (beta chain) sequence along with its context. In its sample, this clonotype was seen many times. It lacks a known antigen. No qualities accompany the bases; no much larger clone lies one base away. The data originate from a study of response to subunit inactivated influenza vaccine (dated 2018 in TCRdb). With respect to the entire study: Deep quantitative profiling of the T cell receptor repertoire was used in the study to follow responses to a trivalent subunit inactivated influenza vaccine.

The library came from RT-PCR. Sequencing was carried out with an Illumina HiSeq 2500. The raw public reads went through TCRdb reprocessing: fastp at Q25, MiXCR clone calling, in-frame beta chains kept. Rows are unified per CDR3 protein, each entry keeping the most common DNA and genes. Here the sample has about 500,000 distinct CDR3 sequences; 15% to 20% occur a single time. The ten most abundant clones make up 3% of the sample. Overall study results and their limits: According to the authors, only a limited number of new T cells may be recruited by each seasonal influenza vaccination.

The receptor was isolated from a man in his fifties or sixties who received an inactivated influenza vaccine. Donor details come from another sample of the same person, matched by shared clones. The source was CD4+ T cells sorted from PBMCs, collected 23 to 25 months after vaccination.

In nucleotide form, the sequence is TGCGCCAGCAGCTTGCAAGGGGGGAACCGACTTTATTCCTACGAGCAGTACTTC. Its protein product is CASSLQGGNRLYSYEQYF. The rearrangement combines TRBV5-1 with TRBJ2-7; the D segment is perhaps TRBD1 or TRBD2, each sharing 6 matched bases. The germline V gene sets CDR1 to SGHRS and CDR2 to YFSETQ. From the cysteine up to the phenylalanine, the CDR3 has a length of 18 residues. The sequence is cut down to CDR3 DNA, 54 bases in frame from base 1. V sheds 1 base and J sheds 1 base, leaving 21 bases between their ends. The full variable domain, with segments outside the CDR3 supplied by the reference TRBV5-1 and TRBJ2-7 proteins, appears as KAGVTQTPRYLIKTRGQQVTLSCSPISGHRSVSWYQQTPGQGLQFLFEYFSETQRNKGNFPGRFSGRQFSNSRSEMNVSTLELGDSALYLCASSLQGGNRLYSYEQYFGPGTRLTVT.